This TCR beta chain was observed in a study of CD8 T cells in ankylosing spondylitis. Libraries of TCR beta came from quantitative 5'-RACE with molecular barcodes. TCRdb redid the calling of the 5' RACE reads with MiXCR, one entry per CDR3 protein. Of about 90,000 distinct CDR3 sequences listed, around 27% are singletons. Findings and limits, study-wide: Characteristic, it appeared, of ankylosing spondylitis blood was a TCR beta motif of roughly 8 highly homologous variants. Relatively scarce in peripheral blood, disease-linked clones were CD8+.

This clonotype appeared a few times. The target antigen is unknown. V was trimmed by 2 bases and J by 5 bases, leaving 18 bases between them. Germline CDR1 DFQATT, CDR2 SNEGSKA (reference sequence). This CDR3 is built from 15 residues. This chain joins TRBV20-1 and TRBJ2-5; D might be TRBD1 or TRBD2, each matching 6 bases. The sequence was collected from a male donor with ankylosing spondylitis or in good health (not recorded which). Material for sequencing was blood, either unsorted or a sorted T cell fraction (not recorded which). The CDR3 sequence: CSARNLLGGRETQYF. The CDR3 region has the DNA TGCAGTGCTAGAAATCTCCTGGGGGGCCGCGAGACCCAGTACTTC.